This is a list of T cell receptor beta chains from one sample in a study of T-cell memory formation after mild COVID-19. TCRdb reprocessed the 5' RACE reads via MiXCR and lists one record per CDR3 protein. Of fewer than 350,000 distinct CDR3 sequences in the sample, 8% to 10% were seen once. Sample: PBMCs or a T cell subset sorted from them (not recorded which). The receptor set was obtained from a man younger than 30 who had mild COVID-19 (a few samples of this study predate the infection). Cell type and time point are not known. The CDR3 runs from the conserved cysteine through the conserved F or W. D genes are given only for firm matches. Clone size is not always given. Where it is, it says once, few, many or a class for expanded clones.

v_gene,j_gene,abundance,d_gene,CDR3aa,CDR3nt
TRBV20-1,TRBJ2-4,-,-,CSATVRGGAVAKNIQYF,TGCAGTGCCACCGTGAGGGGCGGGGCGGTAGCCAAAAACATTCAGTACTTC
TRBV4-2,TRBJ1-5,few,-,CASSPQPGQPQHF,TGTGCCAGCAGCCCCCAGCCAGGTCAGCCCCAGCATTTT
TRBV9,TRBJ1-1,few,-,CASSVEPGFDLGTEAFF,TGTGCCAGCAGCGTAGAACCCGGGTTCGACTTGGGCACTGAAGCTTTCTTT
TRBV29-1,TRBJ2-3,-,-,CSVVDATDTQYF,TGCAGCGTTGTGGATGCCACAGATACGCAGTATTTT
TRBV4-1,TRBJ1-4,-,-,CASSGEGPVNEKLFF,TGCGCCAGCAGCGGCGAGGGGCCAGTAAATGAAAAACTGTTTTTT
TRBV7-9,TRBJ2-3,-,TRBD2,CASSPSPSGGDTQYF,TGTGCCAGCTCCCCCTCCCCCAGCGGGGGTGATACGCAGTATTTT
TRBV13,TRBJ2-3,-,-,CASSLPWTGTQYF,TGTGCCAGCAGCTTACCCTGGACTGGTACGCAGTATTTT
TRBV12-3/TRBV12-4,TRBJ1-2,many,-,CASSQGPGYGYTF,TGTGCCAGCAGTCAAGGACCCGGCTATGGCTACACCTTC
TRBV12-3/TRBV12-4,TRBJ1-1,many,-,CASSPRGTEAFF,TGCGCCAGCAGTCCCCGGGGCACTGAAGCTTTCTTT
TRBV4-2,TRBJ2-7,few,TRBD2,CASSHNPEAGDWEQYF,TGTGCCAGCAGCCATAATCCTGAAGCGGGGGACTGGGAGCAGTACTTC
TRBV2,TRBJ1-4,few,-,CASSEWSTNEKLFF,TGTGCCAGCAGTGAATGGTCAACTAATGAAAAACTGTTTTTT
TRBV7-9,TRBJ2-2,few,-,CASSAWTLNTGELFF,TGTGCCAGCAGCGCCTGGACCCTAAACACCGGGGAGCTGTTTTTT
TRBV4-3,TRBJ2-7,-,TRBD2,CASSLKMERGAYEQYF,TGCGCCAGCAGCCTCAAGATGGAACGGGGGGCCTACGAGCAGTACTTC
TRBV18,TRBJ2-7,many,-,CASSPGVTLGEQYF,TGTGCCAGCTCACCCGGGGTGACGCTAGGCGAGCAGTACTTC
TRBV5-1,TRBJ2-5,few,-,CASSSTGTLQETQYF,TGCGCCAGCAGCTCAACCGGGACACTTCAAGAGACCCAGTACTTC
TRBV9,TRBJ1-3,few,-,CASSVGMGGNTIYF,TGTGCCAGCAGCGTAGGAATGGGAGGAAACACCATATATTTT
TRBV19,TRBJ2-5,-,-,CASSKTGTPQETQYF,TGTGCCAGTAGTAAAACCGGGACACCCCAAGAGACCCAGTACTTC
TRBV4-3,TRBJ2-3,-,TRBD2,CASSQTPGGDTQYF,TGCGCCAGCAGCCAAACACCGGGGGGAGATACGCAGTATTTT
TRBV18,TRBJ2-3,-,TRBD1,CASSPRDRWATDTQYF,TGTGCCAGCTCACCGCGGGACAGGTGGGCCACAGATACGCAGTATTTT
TRBV24-1,TRBJ2-3,-,-,CATSGRLATDTQYF,TGTGCCACCAGTGGAAGGTTGGCCACAGATACGCAGTATTTT
TRBV23-1,TRBJ1-5,-,-,CASSQPKESEQPQHF,TGCGCCAGCAGTCAACCGAAAGAGAGCGAACAGCCCCAGCATTTT
TRBV6-5,TRBJ2-1,-,-,CASSYSSSGLQAEQFF,TGTGCCAGCAGTTACTCTTCCTCAGGGTTACAGGCGGAGCAGTTCTTC
TRBV2,TRBJ1-5,many,-,CASSEGLSNQPQHF,TGTGCCAGCAGTGAAGGTCTTAGCAATCAGCCCCAGCATTTT
TRBV4-2,TRBJ2-5,-,TRBD2,CASSLGLVETQYF,TGTGCCAGCAGCCTGGGACTAGTAGAGACCCAGTACTTC
TRBV7-2,TRBJ2-5,-,-,CASSPQGTETQYF,TGTGCCAGCAGCCCTCAAGGTACAGAGACCCAGTACTTC
TRBV11-2,TRBJ2-5,few,TRBD1,CASSSWTGKETQYF,TGTGCCAGCAGCTCCTGGACAGGGAAAGAGACCCAGTACTTC
TRBV7-2,TRBJ2-1,many,TRBD2,CASSLRWGRGGASPFF,TGTGCCAGCAGCTTACGGTGGGGGCGCGGGGGGGCCTCACCGTTCTTC
TRBV6-6,TRBJ1-1,-,-,CASENTEAFF,TGTGCCAGCGAAAACACTGAAGCTTTCTTT
TRBV5-6,TRBJ2-2,-,TRBD1,CASSLAGTGHTGELFF,TGTGCCAGCAGCTTGGCCGGGACAGGGCACACCGGGGAGCTGTTTTTT
TRBV7-2,TRBJ2-7,-,-,CASSPGVSYEQYF,TGTGCCAGCAGCCCGGGTGTCTCCTACGAGCAGTACTTC
TRBV3-1,TRBJ2-3,-,-,CASSVYSGVTDTQYF,TGTGCCAGCAGCGTATACTCAGGGGTCACAGATACGCAGTATTTT